This T cell receptor (beta chain) emerged from a study of shared clonotypes between healthy human individuals. Germline lookup yields CDR1 MNHNY and CDR2 SVGAGI (reference sequence). V lost 4 bases and J 0 bases, leaving 10 bases between the germline ends. The CDR3 extends over 15 amino acids. Clones were read by immunoSEQ multiplex PCR, and TCRdb kept only the in-frame ones, dropping some. Of some 2.1 million clones in the sample, about 94% were seen once. Terminally differentiated effector memory CD45RA+ cells were left out of the naive CD8 fraction, which was CD45RO-negative and positively selected for CCR7.

This TCR was sampled from a man aged 18 to 29 in good health. Sequencing was performed on naive CD8+ T cells sorted from blood. This chain links TRBV6-6 with TRBJ1-5; D ambiguous. This chain's CDR3 is CASSWGTYSNQPQHF. The CDR3 DNA reads as TGTGCCAGCAGTTGGGGAACCTATAGCAATCAGCCCCAGCATTTT.